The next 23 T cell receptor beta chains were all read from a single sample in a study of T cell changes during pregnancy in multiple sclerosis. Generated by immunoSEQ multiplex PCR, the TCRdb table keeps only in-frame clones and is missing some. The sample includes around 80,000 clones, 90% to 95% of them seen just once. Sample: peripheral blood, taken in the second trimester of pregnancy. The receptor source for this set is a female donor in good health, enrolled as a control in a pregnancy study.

The CDR3 protein is CASSLALLGGGDTQYF. The CDR3 region has the DNA TGTGCCAGCAGCTTAGCCCTACTAGGAGGAGGGGATACGCAGTATTTT. The chain couples TRBV7-2 to TRBJ2-3; D is perhaps TRBD2 (6 bases). Germline V gene lookup returns CDR1 SGHTA and CDR2 FQGNSA. The CDR3 totals 16 residues. The V end was cut by 0 bases, the J end by 6 bases, with 16 bases between.

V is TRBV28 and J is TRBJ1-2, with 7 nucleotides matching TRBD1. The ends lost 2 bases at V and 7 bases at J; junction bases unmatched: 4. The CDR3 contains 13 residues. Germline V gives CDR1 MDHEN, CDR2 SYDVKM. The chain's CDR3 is CASSLRRDSGYTF. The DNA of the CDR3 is TGTGCCAGCAGTTTAAGGAGGGACAGTGGCTACACCTTC.

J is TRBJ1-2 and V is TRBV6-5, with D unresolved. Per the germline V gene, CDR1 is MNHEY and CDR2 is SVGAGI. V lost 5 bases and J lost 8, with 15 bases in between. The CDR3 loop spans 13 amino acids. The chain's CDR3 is CASSLYGSGGYTF. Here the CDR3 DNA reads TGTGCCAGCAGTCTGTATGGGAGTGGCGGCTACACCTTC.

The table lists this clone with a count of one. This chain's CDR3 is CAITPTDRVYTEAFF. In DNA form, the CDR3 reads TGTGCCATCACCCCAACGGACAGGGTGTACACTGAAGCTTTCTTT. J is TRBJ1-1 and V is TRBV10-3; 8 positions match TRBD1. The CDR3 contains 15 residues. Losses at the gene ends were 7 bases for V and 3 bases for J; bases not matched to a gene: 10. CDR1 is ENHRY, CDR2 SYGVKD, per germline.

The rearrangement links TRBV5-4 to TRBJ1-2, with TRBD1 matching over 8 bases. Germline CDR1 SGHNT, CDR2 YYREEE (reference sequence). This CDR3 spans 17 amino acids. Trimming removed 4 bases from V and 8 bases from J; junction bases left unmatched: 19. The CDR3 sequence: CASSGAGGAAQFGGYTF. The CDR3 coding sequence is TGTGCCAGCAGCGGGGCAGGGGGCGCTGCTCAATTTGGAGGCTACACCTTC.

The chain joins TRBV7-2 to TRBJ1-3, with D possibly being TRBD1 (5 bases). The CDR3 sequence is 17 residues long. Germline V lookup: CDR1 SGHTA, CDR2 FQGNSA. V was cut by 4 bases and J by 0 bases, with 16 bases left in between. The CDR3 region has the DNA TGTGCCAGCAGCTCGACGGACAAGGGAAACTCTGGAAACACCATATATTTT. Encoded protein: CASSSTDKGNSGNTIYF. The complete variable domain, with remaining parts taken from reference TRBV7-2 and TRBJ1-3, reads GAGVSQSPSNKVTEKGKDVELRCDPISGHTALYWYRQSLGQGLEFLIYFQGNSAPDKSGLPSDRFSAERTGGSVSTLTIQRTQQEDSAVYLCASSSTDKGNSGNTIYFGEGSWLTVV.

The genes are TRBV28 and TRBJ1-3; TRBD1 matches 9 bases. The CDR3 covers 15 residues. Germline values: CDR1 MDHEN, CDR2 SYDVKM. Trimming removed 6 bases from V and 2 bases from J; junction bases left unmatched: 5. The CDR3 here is CASRGTGKTGNTIYF. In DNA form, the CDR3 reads TGTGCCAGCAGGGGGACAGGGAAGACTGGAAACACCATATATTTT.

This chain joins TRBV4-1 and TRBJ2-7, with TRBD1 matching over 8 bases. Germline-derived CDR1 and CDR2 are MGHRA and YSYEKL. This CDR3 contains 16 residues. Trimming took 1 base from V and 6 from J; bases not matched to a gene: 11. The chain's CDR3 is CASSQVTHSTGGEQYF. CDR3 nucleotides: TGCGCCAGCAGCCAAGTGACTCATTCAACAGGGGGCGAGCAGTACTTC.

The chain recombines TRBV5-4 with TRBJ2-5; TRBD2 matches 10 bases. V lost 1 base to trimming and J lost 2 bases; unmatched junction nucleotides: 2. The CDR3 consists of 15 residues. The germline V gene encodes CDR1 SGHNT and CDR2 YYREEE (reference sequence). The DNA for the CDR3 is TGTGCCAGCAGCTTGACTAGCGGGAAACAAGAGACCCAGTACTTC. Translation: CASSLTSGKQETQYF.

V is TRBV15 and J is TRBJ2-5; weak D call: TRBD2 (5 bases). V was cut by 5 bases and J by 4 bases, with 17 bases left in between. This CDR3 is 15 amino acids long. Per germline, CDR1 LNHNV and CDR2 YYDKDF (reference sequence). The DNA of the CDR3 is TGTGCCACCAGCGTGAGCCAAGGAGGCGGAGAGACCCAGTACTTC. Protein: CATSVSQGGGETQYF.

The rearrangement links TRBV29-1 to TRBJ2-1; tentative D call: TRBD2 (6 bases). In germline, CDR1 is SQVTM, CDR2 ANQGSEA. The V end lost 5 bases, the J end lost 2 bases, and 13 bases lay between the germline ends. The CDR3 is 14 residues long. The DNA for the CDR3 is TGCAGCGTTTTAGGGACTCGCACCTACAATGAGCAGTTCTTC. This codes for CSVLGTRTYNEQFF.

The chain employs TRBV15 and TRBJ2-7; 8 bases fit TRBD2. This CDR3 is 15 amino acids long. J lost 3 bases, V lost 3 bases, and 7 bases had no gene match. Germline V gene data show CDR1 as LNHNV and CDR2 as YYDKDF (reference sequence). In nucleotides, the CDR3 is TGTGCCACCAGCAGGAGTGGTAGCGGGGTCTACGAGCAGTACTTC. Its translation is CATSRSGSGVYEQYF.

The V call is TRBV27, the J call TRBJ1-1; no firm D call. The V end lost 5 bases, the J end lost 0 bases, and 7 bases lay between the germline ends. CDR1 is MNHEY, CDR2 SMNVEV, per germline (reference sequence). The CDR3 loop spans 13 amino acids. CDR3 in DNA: TGTGCCAGCAGTAAACAAATGAACACTGAAGCTTTCTTT. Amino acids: CASSKQMNTEAFF.

CDR3 coding DNA: TGTGCCAGCAGTGTATCCGGGGAGCTGTTTTTT. It translates to CASSVSGELFF. The rearrangement joins TRBV2 to TRBJ2-2, with D hard to call. The germline V gene encodes CDR1 SNHLY and CDR2 FYNNEI. Trimming pared 4 bases from V and 6 bases from J, leaving 3 bases between. The CDR3 has 11 amino acids.

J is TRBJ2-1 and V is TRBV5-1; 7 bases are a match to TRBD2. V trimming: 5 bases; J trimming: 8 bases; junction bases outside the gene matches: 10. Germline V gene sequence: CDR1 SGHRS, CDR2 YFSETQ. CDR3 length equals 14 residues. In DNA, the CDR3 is TGCGCCAGCAGACCGGGGGGATTTCCGGATGAGCAGTTCTTC. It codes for CASRPGGFPDEQFF.

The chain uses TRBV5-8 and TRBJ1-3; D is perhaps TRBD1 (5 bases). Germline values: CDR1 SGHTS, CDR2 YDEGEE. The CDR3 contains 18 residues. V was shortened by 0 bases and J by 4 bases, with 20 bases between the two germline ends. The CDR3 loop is CASSLVPGNVEGGNTIYF. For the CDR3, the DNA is TGTGCCAGCAGCTTGGTTCCAGGGAATGTTGAAGGGGGAAACACCATATATTTT.

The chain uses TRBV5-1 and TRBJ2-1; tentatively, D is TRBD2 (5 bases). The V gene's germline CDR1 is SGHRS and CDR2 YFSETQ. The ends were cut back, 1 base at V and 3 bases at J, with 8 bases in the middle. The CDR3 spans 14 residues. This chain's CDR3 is CASSLSGVYNEQFF. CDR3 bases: TGCGCCAGCAGCTTGAGCGGAGTCTACAATGAGCAGTTCTTC.

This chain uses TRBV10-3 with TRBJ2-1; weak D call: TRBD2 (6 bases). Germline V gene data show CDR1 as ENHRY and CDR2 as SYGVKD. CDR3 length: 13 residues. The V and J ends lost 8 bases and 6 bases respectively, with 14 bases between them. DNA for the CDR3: TGTGCCATCTCCGGGACTGGGACCAATGAGCAGTTCTTC. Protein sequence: CAISGTGTNEQFF.

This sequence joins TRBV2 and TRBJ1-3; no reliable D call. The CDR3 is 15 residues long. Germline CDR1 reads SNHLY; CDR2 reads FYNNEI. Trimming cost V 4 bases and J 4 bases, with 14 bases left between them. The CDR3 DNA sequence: TGTGCCAGCAGTGTGGCGGGGTTAACGGGAAACACCATATATTTT. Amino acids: CASSVAGLTGNTIYF.

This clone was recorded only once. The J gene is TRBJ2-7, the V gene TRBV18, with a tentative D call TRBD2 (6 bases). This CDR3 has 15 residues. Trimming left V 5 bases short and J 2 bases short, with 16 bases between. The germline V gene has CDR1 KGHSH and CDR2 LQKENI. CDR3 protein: CASSSHGTGAYEQYF. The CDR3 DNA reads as TGTGCCAGCTCATCGCACGGGACGGGAGCCTACGAGCAGTACTTC.

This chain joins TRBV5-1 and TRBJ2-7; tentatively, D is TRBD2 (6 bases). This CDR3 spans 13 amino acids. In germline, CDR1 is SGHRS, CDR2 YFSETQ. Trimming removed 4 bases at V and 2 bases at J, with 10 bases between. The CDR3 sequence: CASSRDSAYEQYF. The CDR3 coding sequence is TGCGCCAGCAGCCGGGACTCAGCCTACGAGCAGTACTTC.

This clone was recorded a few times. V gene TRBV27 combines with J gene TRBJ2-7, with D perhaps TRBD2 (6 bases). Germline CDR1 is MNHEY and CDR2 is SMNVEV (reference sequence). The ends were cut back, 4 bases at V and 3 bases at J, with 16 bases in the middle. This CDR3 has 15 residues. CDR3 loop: CASSSGLQKFYEQYF. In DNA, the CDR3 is TGTGCCAGCAGTTCGGGACTCCAGAAGTTCTACGAGCAGTACTTC.

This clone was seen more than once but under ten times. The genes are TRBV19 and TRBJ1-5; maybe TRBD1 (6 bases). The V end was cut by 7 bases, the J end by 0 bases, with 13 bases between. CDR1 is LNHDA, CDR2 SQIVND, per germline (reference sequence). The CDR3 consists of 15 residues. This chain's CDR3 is CASTTNRDSNQPQHF. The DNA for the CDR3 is TGTGCCAGTACCACAAACAGGGATAGCAATCAGCCCCAGCATTTT.